The clone carrying this T cell receptor (beta chain) was observed a handful of times. Its specificity is unknown. These data originate in a study of T cells in Graves' hyperthyroidism and ophthalmopathy. Patients showing uncontrolled infection, other autoimmune disease, pregnancy or lactation were ineligible. Amplification of TCR beta CDR3 regions used RNA as the template. A set of HTBI primers served as the primers for a first-round RT-PCR of the TCR CDR3. Each CDR3 protein is one row after TCRdb ran MiXCR on the multiplex PCR reads. The table lists 700,000 to 950,000 distinct CDR3 sequences, roughly a third of them singletons. Notes on the study in general: Blood samples included most of the expanded thyroid clonotypes exceeding 0.001. Ophthalmopathy could be told apart from stable hyperthyroidism with a 13 V-J model.

V was clipped by 3 bases and J by 4 bases, with 12 bases between them. Germline V gives CDR1 SGHAT, CDR2 FQNNGV. The CDR3 is 14 residues long. This TCR was recovered from a woman aged 40-49 years with Graves' hyperthyroidism. This chain connects TRBV11-2 to TRBJ1-1, with no clear D. The sequenced material came from blood. In nucleotides, the CDR3 is TGTGCCAGCAGCTTTCAGGCGGAGGGCACTGAAGCTTTCTTT. Its protein product is CASSFQAEGTEAFF.